Described below is a single T cell receptor beta chain sequence and its context. The target of this receptor is not known. Per-nucleotide qualities are absent, and no much larger clonotype sits a single base away. This entry belongs to a study of beta chain features in type 1 diabetes (dated by TCRdb to the late 2010s). Notes on the research overall: No differences in mean age, gender distribution, total cell number or subset yield were found between patients and healthy donors. A total of roughly 100 million sorted cells were examined across all samples, and a strong correlation was observed between cell number per subset and RNA yield. In the study, recently diagnosed type 1 diabetes patients and matched healthy donors were compared on the TCRB repertoires of their sorted circulating CD4+ T cell subsets. Regulatory and stem cell-like memory subsets were obtained from only 8 patients and roughly eight healthy donors, while naive and central memory subsets were obtained from all 30 or so donors.

Study-wide conclusions, independent of this receptor: Because cDNA was sequenced instead of genomic DNA, highly expressing activated cells could be over-represented, though the groups showed no difference in activation or CD3 levels. Shorter templates might be favored by PCR, yet because patient and control samples were amplified and corrected together, any such skew would affect both groups equally. In all four CD4+ subsets, TCRB CDR3 length was moderately but significantly shorter in type 1 diabetes patients. At VDJ recombination sites, patients with type 1 diabetes made fewer insertions and deleted more nucleotides, a pattern implying thymic rearrangement abnormalities. Naive, central memory and regulatory TCRB repertoires appeared more similar among patients than among healthy donors. Because the HLA sub-analyses included only small numbers of individuals, any influence of HLA type on TCRB rearrangement was left unresolved.

The germline V gene sets CDR1 to SGHDT and CDR2 to YYEEEE. The CDR3 starts with the cysteine, ends with the phenylalanine, and has 16 residues. The only DNA kept is the CDR3, 48 bases in frame from the first base. The trim is 0 bases for V and 7 bases for J, with a gap of 17 bases between the germline ends. All of the isolated RNA was reverse transcribed with the High Capacity cDNA Reverse Transcription Kit, so expressed TCRB transcripts were sequenced. Naive, central memory and regulatory T cell samples underwent deep immunoSEQ sequencing, averaging approximately 3.3 million total reads per sample. Sorted cells were lysed in RLT buffer and RNA was extracted with DNase-treated RNeasy Micro or Mini kits, depending on cell number. To prevent cross-contamination, every cell subset was processed on its own, while patient and healthy donor samples were processed together. The immunoSEQ multiplex PCR was used to amplify TCRB sequences from cDNA, generating 87-bp fragments that spanned the CDR3 region. Sequencing of the amplicons was done on the Illumina HiSeq platform. For the original study's pipeline: PCR bias was corrected computationally using synthetic template baselines, and reads within Hamming distance 2 were collapsed, with unmergeable singletons discarded. By aligning reads against IMGT, V, D and J genes, CDR3 length, and insertions or deletions at six rearrangement sites were assigned. Within each subset, clonotype counts were normalized to the number of sorted cells before true diversity and Gini coefficients were calculated with the tcR R package. The overlap coefficient, calculated on TCRB nucleotide sequences, was used to measure repertoire sharing. As a proxy for the pre-selection repertoire, out-of-frame TCRB sequences from naive cells were analyzed. TCRdb limited this immuneACCESS table to in-frame rearrangements with V and J called. A share of clones is missing; checked studies link under half to unresolved V genes, and the rest is unexplained. From that table come the V and J calls and clone size; the DNA was used to work out D and trimming. For this sample there are under 900,000 clones; roughly 16% appear just once. The ten top clones hold 0.02% to 0.025% of the sample.

From each donor, a single peripheral blood sample of around 0.12 L on average was drawn into heparinised tubes. A BD FACSAria II and a panel including CD45RO, CCR7, CD25, CD127, CD95 and CD27 were used to sort naive, central memory, regulatory and stem cell-like memory CD4+ T cells. A purity above 98% was achieved for all sorted populations. PBMCs were separated immediately by Lymphoprep density gradient centrifugation and were stained directly, without being cultured. To minimize batch effects, samples were stained and sorted in pairs, one healthy donor with one patient per experiment. The source material was naive CD4+ T cells from blood. This specimen's cell subset or site label, interpreted: true naive CD4+ T cells. The chain couples TRBV5-6 to TRBJ2-1; the D gene assignment is ambiguous. The clonotype comes from a woman aged 18-29 years in good health. The sequence in DNA is TGTGCCAGCAGCTTGGGTGGGATCGCACGAACGAATGAGCAGTTCTTC. It specifies CASSLGGIARTNEQFF.